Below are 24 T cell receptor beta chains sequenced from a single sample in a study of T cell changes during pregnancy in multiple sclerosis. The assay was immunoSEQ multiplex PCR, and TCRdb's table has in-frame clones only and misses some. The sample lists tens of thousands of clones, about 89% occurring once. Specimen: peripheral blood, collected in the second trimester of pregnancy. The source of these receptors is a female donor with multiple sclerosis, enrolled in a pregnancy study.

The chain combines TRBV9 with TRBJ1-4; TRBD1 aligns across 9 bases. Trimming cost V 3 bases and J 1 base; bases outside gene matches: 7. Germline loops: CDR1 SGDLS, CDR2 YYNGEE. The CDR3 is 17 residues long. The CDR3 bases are TGTGCCAGCAGCGCAGAACAGGGGGCAGGAACTAATGAAAAACTGTTTTTT. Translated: CASSAEQGAGTNEKLFF.

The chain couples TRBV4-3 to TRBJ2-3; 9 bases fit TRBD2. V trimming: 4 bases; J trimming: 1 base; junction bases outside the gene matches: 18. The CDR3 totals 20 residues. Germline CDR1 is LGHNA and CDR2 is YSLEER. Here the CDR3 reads CASSRHFAAGGQIGTDTQYF. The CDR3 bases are TGCGCCAGCAGCCGCCATTTCGCCGCGGGGGGGCAGATAGGCACAGATACGCAGTATTTT.

CDR3 DNA sequence: TGTGCCAGCAGCTTAGCGTTAGGGAGGCGCACTGAAGCTTTCTTT. It specifies CASSLALGRRTEAFF. This chain links TRBV7-8 with TRBJ1-1; D not certain. The CDR3 has 15 residues. CDR1 and CDR2 (germline): SGHVS, FQNEAQ. V gave up 0 bases and J gave up 4 bases, with 12 bases separating them.

The chain's CDR3 is CASSQSISGQGSSYNSPLHF. DNA of the CDR3: TGCGCCAGCAGCCAATCAATTAGTGGACAGGGGAGCTCCTATAATTCACCCCTCCACTTT. The chain carries TRBV4-1 and TRBJ1-6; 9 nucleotides align to TRBD1. The V and J ends lost 2 bases and 0 bases, in that order; junction bases with no gene match: 11. This CDR3 has 20 amino acids. The germline gives CDR1 MGHRA, CDR2 YSYEKL.

The CDR3 is CASRSGWDTEAFF. The CDR3 DNA reads TGTGCCAGTAGAAGCGGATGGGACACTGAAGCTTTCTTT. This chain joins TRBV19 and TRBJ1-1; unclear D gene. The CDR3 spans 13 residues. Germline V gives CDR1 LNHDA, CDR2 SQIVND (reference sequence). Trimming cost V 6 bases and J 3 bases, with 11 bases left between them. The full variable domain, with the rest looked up from reference TRBV19 and TRBJ1-1, is DGGITQSPKYLFRKEGQNVTLSCEQNLNHDAMYWYRQDPGQGLRLIYYSQIVNDFQKGDIAEGYSVSREKKESFPLTVTSAQKNPTAFYLCASRSGWDTEAFFGQGTRLTVV.

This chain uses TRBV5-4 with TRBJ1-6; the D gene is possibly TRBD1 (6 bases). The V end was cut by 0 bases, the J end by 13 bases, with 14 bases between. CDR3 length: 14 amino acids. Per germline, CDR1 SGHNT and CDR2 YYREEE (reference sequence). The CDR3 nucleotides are TGTGCCAGCAGCTTGGACAGGAGCCAGGGGCCCCTCCACTTT. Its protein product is CASSLDRSQGPLHF. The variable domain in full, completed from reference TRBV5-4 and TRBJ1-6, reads ETGVTQSPTHLIKTRGQQVTLRCSSQSGHNTVSWYQQALGQGPQFIFQYYREEENGRGNFPPRFSGLQFPNYSSELNVNALELDDSALYLCASSLDRSQGPLHFGNGTRLTVT.

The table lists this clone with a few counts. This CDR3 reads CASSLTGQGAYEQYF. The DNA for the CDR3 is TGTGCCAGCTCACTCACGGGACAGGGGGCCTACGAGCAGTACTTC. This sequence joins TRBV18 and TRBJ2-7; 11 bases are shared with TRBD1. Germline V CDR1 and CDR2: KGHSH, LQKENI. CDR3 size: 15 residues. V lost 4 bases to trimming and J lost 2 bases; unmatched junction nucleotides: 4.

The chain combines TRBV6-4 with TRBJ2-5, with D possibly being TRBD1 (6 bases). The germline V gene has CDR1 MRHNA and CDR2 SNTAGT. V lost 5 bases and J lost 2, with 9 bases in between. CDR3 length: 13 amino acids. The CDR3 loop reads CASSKDSQETQYF. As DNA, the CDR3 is TGTGCCAGCAGTAAGGACAGTCAAGAGACCCAGTACTTC.

The CDR3 nucleotides read TGTGCCAGCAGTTCGGCAGGTCCCAGGGGAAACACTGAAGCTTTCTTT. Translated, it gives CASSSAGPRGNTEAFF. The rearrangement links TRBV6-5 to TRBJ1-1; TRBD1 is a possible D gene (6 bases). The CDR3 runs 16 residues. With 4 bases removed from V and 2 bases from J, the gap between germline ends came to 17 bases. Per germline, CDR1 MNHEY and CDR2 SVGAGI.

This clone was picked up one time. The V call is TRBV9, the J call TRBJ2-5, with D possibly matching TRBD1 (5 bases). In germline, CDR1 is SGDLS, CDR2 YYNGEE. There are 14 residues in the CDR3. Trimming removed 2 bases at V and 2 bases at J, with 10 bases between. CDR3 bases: TGTGCCAGCAGCGTTACAGGCCTTCAAGAGACCCAGTACTTC. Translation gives CASSVTGLQETQYF.

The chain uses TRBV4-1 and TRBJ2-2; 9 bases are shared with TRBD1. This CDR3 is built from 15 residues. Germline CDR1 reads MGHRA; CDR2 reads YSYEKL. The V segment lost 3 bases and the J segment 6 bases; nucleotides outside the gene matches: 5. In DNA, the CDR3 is TGCGCCAGCAGCCATTGGGACAGGGATGCCGGGGAGCTGTTTTTT. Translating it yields CASSHWDRDAGELFF.

As DNA, the CDR3 is TGTGCCATCAGTGAGTTGGGAGGGGCGTTCTTC. Amino acid sequence: CAISELGGAFF. The J gene is TRBJ2-1, the V gene TRBV10-3, with TRBD2 matching 7 bases. The CDR3 runs to 11 residues. The V gene end was trimmed by 1 base and the J gene end by 15 bases; junction bases not matched to a gene: 3. Germline V gives CDR1 ENHRY, CDR2 SYGVKD.

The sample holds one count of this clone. The CDR3 loop reads CASSQPSLRNTIYF. CDR3 sequence (DNA): TGTGCCAGCAGCCAACCCAGTCTCCGAAACACCATATATTTT. The gene calls are TRBV4-2 and TRBJ1-3; D uncertain. This CDR3 comprises 14 residues. Germline-derived CDR1 and CDR2 are LGHNA and YNFKEQ. The V gene lost 2 bases and the J gene lost 5 bases, with 10 bases spanning the gap.

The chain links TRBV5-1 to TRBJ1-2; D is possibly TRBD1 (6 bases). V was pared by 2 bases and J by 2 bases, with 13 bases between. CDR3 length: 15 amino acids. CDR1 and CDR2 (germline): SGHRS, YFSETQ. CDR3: CASSFAGQNNYGYTF. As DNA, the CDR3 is TGCGCCAGCAGCTTCGCAGGACAGAACAACTATGGCTACACCTTC.

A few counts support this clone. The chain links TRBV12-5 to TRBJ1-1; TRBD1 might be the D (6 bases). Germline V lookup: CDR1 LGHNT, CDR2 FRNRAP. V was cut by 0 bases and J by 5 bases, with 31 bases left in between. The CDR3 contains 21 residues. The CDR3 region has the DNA TGTGCTAGTGGTTTGGTACCCGTGTTCATGGGGGCGCGGAGGGAGGGTACTGAAGCTTTCTTT. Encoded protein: CASGLVPVFMGARREGTEAFF.

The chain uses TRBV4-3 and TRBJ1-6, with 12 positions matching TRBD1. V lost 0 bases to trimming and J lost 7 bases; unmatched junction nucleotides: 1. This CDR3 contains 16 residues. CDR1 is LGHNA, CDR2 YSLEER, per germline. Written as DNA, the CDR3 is TGCGCCAGCAGCCAAGATGGGACAGGGGGCAATTCACCCCTCCACTTT. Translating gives CASSQDGTGGNSPLHF.

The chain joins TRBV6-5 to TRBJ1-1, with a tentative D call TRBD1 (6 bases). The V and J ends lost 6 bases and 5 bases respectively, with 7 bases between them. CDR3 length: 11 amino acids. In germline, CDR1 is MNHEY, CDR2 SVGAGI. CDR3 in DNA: TGTGCCAGCAGGGACAGAACTGAAGCTTTCTTT. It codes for CASRDRTEAFF.

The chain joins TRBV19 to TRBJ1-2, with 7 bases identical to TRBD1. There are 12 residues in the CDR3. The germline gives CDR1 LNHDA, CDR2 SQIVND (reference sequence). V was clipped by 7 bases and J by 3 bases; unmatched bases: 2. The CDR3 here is CASTDRDYGYTF. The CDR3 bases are TGTGCCAGTACAGACAGGGACTATGGCTACACCTTC.

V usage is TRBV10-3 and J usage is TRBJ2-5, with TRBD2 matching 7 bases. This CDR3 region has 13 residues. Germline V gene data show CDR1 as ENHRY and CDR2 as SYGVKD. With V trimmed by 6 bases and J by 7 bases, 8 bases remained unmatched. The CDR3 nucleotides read TGTGCCATCAGGGAGAGACTAGCCTGGACCCAGTACTTC. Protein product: CAIRERLAWTQYF.

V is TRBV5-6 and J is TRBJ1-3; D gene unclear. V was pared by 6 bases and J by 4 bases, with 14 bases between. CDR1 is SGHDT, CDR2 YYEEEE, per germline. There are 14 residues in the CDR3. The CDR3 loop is CASTDSSLGNTIYF. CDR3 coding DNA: TGTGCCAGCACTGATAGCTCTTTGGGAAACACCATATATTTT.

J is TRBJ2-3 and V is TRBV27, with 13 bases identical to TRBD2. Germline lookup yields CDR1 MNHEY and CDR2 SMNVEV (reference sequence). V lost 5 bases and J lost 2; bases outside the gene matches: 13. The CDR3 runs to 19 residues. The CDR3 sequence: CASSPTSGGALSLTDTQYF. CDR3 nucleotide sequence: TGTGCCAGCAGTCCAACTAGCGGGGGGGCGTTATCCCTCACAGATACGCAGTATTTT.

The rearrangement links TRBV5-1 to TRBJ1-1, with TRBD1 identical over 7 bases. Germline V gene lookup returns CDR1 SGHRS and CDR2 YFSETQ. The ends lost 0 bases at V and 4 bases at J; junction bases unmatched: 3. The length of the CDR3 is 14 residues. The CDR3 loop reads CASSLEGALTEAFF. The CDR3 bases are TGCGCCAGCAGCTTGGAGGGGGCCCTCACTGAAGCTTTCTTT.

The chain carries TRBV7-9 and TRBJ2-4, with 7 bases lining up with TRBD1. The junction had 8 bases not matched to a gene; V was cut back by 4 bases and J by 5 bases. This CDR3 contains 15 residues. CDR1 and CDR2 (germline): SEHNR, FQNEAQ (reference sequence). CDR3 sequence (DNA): TGTGCCAGCAGCTGGGACAGCCGAAGCCAAAACATTCAGTACTTC. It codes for CASSWDSRSQNIQYF.

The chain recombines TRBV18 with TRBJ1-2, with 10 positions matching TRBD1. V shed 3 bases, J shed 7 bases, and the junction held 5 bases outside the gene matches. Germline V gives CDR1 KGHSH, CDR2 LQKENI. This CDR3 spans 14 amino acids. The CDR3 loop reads CASSPLDRGTGYTF. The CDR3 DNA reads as TGTGCCAGCTCACCTTTGGACAGGGGGACTGGCTACACCTTC.